The entry that follows covers one TCR beta chain sequence. Its antigen remains unidentified. The sample originates from a study of Ad26.COV2.S vaccination and SARS-CoV-2 variants. Background on the study: Among those in the COV1001 Ad26.COV2.S trial arm was the donor.

As for treatment: around 19 received Ad26.COV2.S at low or high dose, single or two shots; 5 received placebo; per-sample allocation not given. The samples date from day 63 after the first vaccine or placebo injection. Germline V gene lookup returns CDR1 LNHDA and CDR2 SQIVND (reference sequence). The junction had 8 bases not matched to a gene; V was cut back by 3 bases and J by 6 bases. This CDR3 has 15 residues. TCRdb keeps only in-frame clones here, not all; method: immunoSEQ multiplex PCR. The data hold 300,000 to 350,000 clones, with roughly 90% observed a single time. Study-level results: Vaccinees and placebo recipients showed similar non-spike TCR breadth. Spike-specific responses of CD8+ and CD4+ T cells were reported to display substantial breadth after vaccination.

The TCR originated in a person between 18 and 60 years old who received the Ad26.COV2.S COVID-19 vaccine or a placebo. This chain uses TRBV19 with TRBJ2-1, with TRBD2 matching 7 bases. The input for sequencing was peripheral blood, taken in a trial of Ad26.COV2.S vaccine versus placebo. The CDR3 DNA follows: TGTGCCAGTAGTATCCGGCGGGGGTTCGCCAATGAGCAGTTCTTC. Its protein is CASSIRRGFANEQFF.